This T cell receptor beta chain was recorded in a study of T cell responses to AZD1222 COVID-19 vaccine. Method: immunoSEQ multiplex PCR; TCRdb's copy keeps in-frame clones and lacks some. The sample holds approximately 21,000 clones; almost 85% are singletons and the top ten take roughly 15%. Notes on the study in general: Only after the peak T cell response were repertoires sampled. In a largely white British group with more females than males, clonal diversity was possibly underestimated. The breadth and depth of Spike-specific TCRs increased once two AZD1222 doses had been given.

Comment on this clone: The antigen is not known.

With V trimmed by 6 bases and J by 6 bases, 2 bases remained unmatched. This CDR3 has 12 residues. Germline V gene sequence: CDR1 MNHEY, CDR2 SVGAGI. It was second doses at about 4 or about 12 weeks that were pooled. The receptor was isolated from an adult who received the AZD1222 COVID-19 vaccine. The sample here was peripheral blood, taken 28 days after the second AZD1222 dose. V usage is TRBV6-5 and J usage is TRBJ1-5; 7 bases align to TRBD1. The chain's CDR3 is CASRTGTQPQHF. The DNA for the CDR3 is TGTGCCAGCAGGACAGGGACTCAGCCCCAGCATTTT.